This passage covers 25 T cell receptor beta chains from one sample sequenced in a study of technical replicates of blood from a few donors (dated by TCRdb to about 2017). Libraries were made using the immunoSEQ multiplex PCR assay. Held by TCRdb, this immuneACCESS table contains in-frame sequences only and omits some clones. Under half of the omission traces to an unresolved V gene where checked; the cause of the rest is unknown. A total of tens of thousands of clones appear in this sample, 95% to 96% of them only once. The ten largest clones represent roughly 0.24% of the sample. Sequencing used T cells isolated from PBMCs. These TCRs come from a human donor in good health.

The V and J genes are TRBV5-4 and TRBJ2-1; D is perhaps TRBD2 (6 bases). CDR3 length: 15 residues. The V and J ends lost 0 bases and 4 bases respectively, with 11 bases between them. Germline CDR1 is SGHNT and CDR2 is YYREEE (reference sequence). CDR3 in amino acids: CASSLDGSGYNEQFF. The CDR3, as DNA: TGTGCCAGCAGCTTGGACGGGAGTGGATACAATGAGCAGTTCTTC.

The rearrangement links TRBV15 to TRBJ2-7; TRBD2 matches at 8 bases. Germline V CDR1 and CDR2: LNHNV, YYDKDF (reference sequence). The CDR3 loop spans 15 amino acids. J lost 5 bases, V lost 1 base, and 7 bases had no gene match. DNA of the CDR3: TGTGCCACCAGCAGAGGAACTGGACTAGCCGACGAGCAGTACTTC. Encoded protein: CATSRGTGLADEQYF. The whole variable domain, remainder taken from reference TRBV15 and TRBJ2-7, is DAMVIQNPRYQVTQFGKPVTLSCSQTLNHNVMYWYQQKSSQAPKLLFHYYDKDFNNEADTPDNFQSRRPNTSFCFLDIRSPGLGDTAMYLCATSRGTGLADEQYFGPGTRLTVT.

This chain links TRBV19 with TRBJ2-2; D not certain. The CDR3 contains 13 residues. The V gene lost 6 bases and the J gene lost 4 bases, with 9 bases spanning the gap. Germline assignment: CDR1 LNHDA and CDR2 SQIVND (reference sequence). The CDR3 nucleotides are TGTGCCAGTAGCGTCCCTAGCACCGGGGAGCTGTTTTTT. The encoded protein is CASSVPSTGELFF.

This clone was recorded a few times. The rearrangement links TRBV6-5 to TRBJ1-2; possible D gene TRBD1, 6 bases. Trimming pared 6 bases from V and 2 bases from J, leaving 10 bases between. The V gene's germline CDR1 is MNHEY and CDR2 SVGAGI. This CDR3 is 13 amino acids long. CDR3 bases: TGTGCCAGCAGGGAAACAGGGAACTATGGCTACACCTTC. Translation: CASRETGNYGYTF.

The chain links TRBV25-1 to TRBJ1-6, with D perhaps matching TRBD1 (5 bases). The germline V gene encodes CDR1 MGHDK and CDR2 SYGVNS. Trimming removed 3 bases at V and 12 bases at J, with 15 bases between. CDR3 length: 14 residues. As DNA, the CDR3 is TGTGCCAGCAGTGACAGCGGCGGGGGTGGACCCCTCCACTTT. Translation gives CASSDSGGGGPLHF.

The V call is TRBV4-1, the J call TRBJ2-7; 8 bases are a match to TRBD1. CDR1 is MGHRA and CDR2 is YSYEKL in the germline V gene. The CDR3 length is 18 residues. Unmatched junction bases numbered 16, after V lost 0 bases and J lost 6 bases. The DNA of the CDR3 is TGCGCCAGCAGCCAAGAACGGTTTGGCGGACAGGGACCTCGCGAGCAGTACTTC. Translation gives CASSQERFGGQGPREQYF.

This rearrangement joins TRBV28 to TRBJ2-7; 7 positions match TRBD2. CDR3 length: 15 residues. The trim removed 8 bases at V and 12 bases at J, leaving 22 bases unmatched. Looked up from germline, CDR1 is MDHEN and CDR2 is SYDVKM. CDR3 DNA: TGTGCCAGCTCCACCGGGGGGAGACTTTCCTACGTAGCGTACTTC. Amino acids: CASSTGGRLSYVAYF.

The chain has TRBV4-2 and TRBJ2-7; D is perhaps TRBD1 (6 bases). V was cut by 1 base and J by 1 base, with 11 bases left in between. The CDR3 has 15 residues. The germline V gene encodes CDR1 LGHNA and CDR2 YNFKEQ. CDR3 sequence: CASSQGTVKSYEQYF. As DNA, the CDR3 is TGTGCCAGCAGCCAAGGGACAGTGAAATCCTACGAGCAGTACTTC.

As for this clone: Sequence at one end of the junction differs from germline and may be a read error. V and J are TRBV5-6 and TRBJ1-4; 9 bases are a match to TRBD1. This CDR3 comprises 15 residues. Germline lookup yields CDR1 SGHDT and CDR2 YYEEEE. The CDR3 nucleotides read TGTGCCAGCAGCTCTTCGACAGGGGGGAATGTAAAACTGTTTTTT. It encodes CASSSSTGGNVKLFF.

The chain couples TRBV18 to TRBJ1-4, with D hard to call. Trimming left V 0 bases short and J 7 bases short, with 12 bases between. Germline lookup yields CDR1 KGHSH and CDR2 LQKENI. The length of the CDR3 is 15 residues. The CDR3 region is CASSPPITSGEKLFF. CDR3 nucleotides: TGTGCCAGCTCACCACCGATCACATCTGGTGAAAAACTGTTTTTT.

The chain is built from TRBV7-8 and TRBJ1-1; D is undetermined. V was cut by 1 base and J by 7 bases, with 7 bases left in between. This CDR3 region has 12 residues. Germline V gene data show CDR1 as SGHVS and CDR2 as FQNEAQ. The CDR3 spells CASSLGQIEAFF. The CDR3 DNA reads as TGTGCCAGCAGCTTAGGGCAGATTGAAGCTTTCTTT.

This sequence joins TRBV21-1 and TRBJ2-2; the table's D call TRBD1 went unverified against the DNA. TRBV21-1 is listed as a pseudogene. This CDR3 has 18 residues. The DNA for the CDR3 is TGTGCCAGCAGCAAGGGGGGACAGGGCTTTTTTCGAACCGGGGAGCTGTTTTTT. Protein: CASSKGGQGFFRTGELFF.

This clone showed up just once. The chain employs TRBV4-1 and TRBJ2-2, with 7 positions matching TRBD2. The CDR3 runs 15 residues. CDR1 and CDR2 from the germline V gene are MGHRA and YSYEKL. V gave up 8 bases and J gave up 5 bases; unmatched junction bases: 11. CDR3 DNA sequence: TGCGCCAGCCTTATGGGGGAGGGCCGTACCGGGGAGCTGTTTTTT. The encoded protein is CASLMGEGRTGELFF.

The chain employs TRBV5-1 and TRBJ1-1; D is undetermined. Germline V CDR1 and CDR2: SGHRS, YFSETQ. Trimming pared 1 base from V and 2 bases from J, leaving 9 bases between. This CDR3 contains 14 residues. The chain's CDR3 is CASSLFISNTEAFF. CDR3 nucleotides: TGCGCCAGCAGCTTGTTTATCAGTAACACTGAAGCTTTCTTT.

The CDR3: CASSVTGIMNTEAFF. Here the CDR3 DNA reads TGTGCCAGCAGTGTTACGGGGATCATGAACACTGAAGCTTTCTTT. The chain is built from TRBV2 and TRBJ1-1; D unclear. Trimming took off 4 bases at V and 0 bases at J, with 12 bases between the two ends. This CDR3 has 15 residues. The germline gives CDR1 SNHLY, CDR2 FYNNEI.

The chain joins TRBV5-4 to TRBJ2-1; 8 bases align to TRBD2. The germline V gene encodes CDR1 SGHNT and CDR2 YYREEE (reference sequence). The trim removed 0 bases at V and 4 bases at J, leaving 3 bases unmatched. The CDR3 covers 15 residues. Here the CDR3 DNA reads TGTGCCAGCAGCTTGGAGGGACTAGGATACAATGAGCAGTTCTTC. Its translation: CASSLEGLGYNEQFF.

This clone was seen a few times. The genes are TRBV2 and TRBJ1-1; 8 bases match TRBD1. V lost 5 bases and J lost 1; bases outside the gene matches: 6. Germline V gives CDR1 SNHLY, CDR2 FYNNEI. This CDR3 is 15 amino acids long. This chain's CDR3 is CASSLQGARNTEAFF. In DNA form, the CDR3 reads TGTGCCAGCAGTCTTCAGGGGGCGAGGAACACTGAAGCTTTCTTT.

The table lists this clone with a count of one. V and J are TRBV6-6 and TRBJ2-7, with a weak D call TRBD2 (5 bases). CDR1 and CDR2 from the germline V gene are MNHNY and SVGAGI (reference sequence). The CDR3 covers 13 residues. Trimming took off 0 bases at V and 3 bases at J, with 6 bases between the two ends. The CDR3 DNA follows: TGTGCCAGCAGTTACTCTGGACTCTACGAGCAGTACTTC. This encodes CASSYSGLYEQYF.

The V call is TRBV10-3, the J call TRBJ1-1, with D tentatively TRBD1 (6 bases). The CDR3 totals 14 residues. Germline CDR1 ENHRY, CDR2 SYGVKD. The V and J ends lost 6 bases and 6 bases respectively, with 17 bases between them. The CDR3 bases are TGTGCCATCAGATTACTAAATAACAGGGCTGAAGCTTTCTTT. This sequence encodes CAIRLLNNRAEAFF.

The chain links TRBV5-6 to TRBJ2-7, with no clear D. Trimming left V 2 bases short and J 4 bases short, with 13 bases between. The CDR3 runs to 14 residues. CDR1 is SGHDT, CDR2 YYEEEE, per germline. The CDR3 sequence: CASSFGRSGYEQYF. The CDR3 DNA sequence: TGTGCCAGCAGCTTCGGCAGGTCTGGGTACGAGCAGTACTTC.

The CDR3 is CASTEGDGYTF. Here the CDR3 DNA reads TGCGCCAGCACGGAGGGAGACGGCTACACCTTC. This sequence joins TRBV5-1 and TRBJ1-2; D is uncertain. Deletions cut 6 bases from V and 8 bases from J, with 11 bases between. Germline V gives CDR1 SGHRS, CDR2 YFSETQ. The CDR3 has 11 residues.

The chain couples TRBV7-2 to TRBJ2-7, with 8 bases that match TRBD1. The trim removed 5 bases at V and 3 bases at J, leaving 3 bases unmatched. This CDR3 region has 13 residues. Germline CDR1 SGHTA, CDR2 FQGNSA. CDR3 nucleotide sequence: TGTGCCAGCAGCGTGGGACAGGTCTACGAGCAGTACTTC. Amino acid sequence: CASSVGQVYEQYF.

The chain links TRBV11-1 to TRBJ2-3, with D tentatively TRBD2 (6 bases). Trimming shortened V by 1 base and J by 0 bases, and 8 bases separated the two germline ends. The CDR3 length is 15 residues. Germline V gene sequence: CDR1 SGHAT, CDR2 FQDESV (reference sequence). CDR3 loop: CASSLGLVSTDTQYF. The CDR3 DNA sequence: TGTGCCAGCAGCTTAGGACTAGTTAGCACAGATACGCAGTATTTT.

The rearrangement joins TRBV18 to TRBJ2-5; 11 nucleotides align to TRBD2. The V and J ends lost 4 bases and 3 bases, in that order; junction bases with no gene match: 4. The CDR3 covers 15 residues. Germline CDR1 KGHSH, CDR2 LQKENI. The CDR3 nucleotides are TGTGCCAGCTCACAATATAGCGGGAGGGAAGAGACCCAGTACTTC. Translated, it gives CASSQYSGREETQYF.

V and J are TRBV5-1 and TRBJ2-7; 7 nucleotides match TRBD1. The V and J ends lost 4 bases and 2 bases, in that order; junction bases with no gene match: 3. The CDR3 runs to 13 residues. Germline V lookup: CDR1 SGHRS, CDR2 YFSETQ. CDR3 amino acids: CASSPGQTYEQYF. CDR3 in DNA: TGCGCCAGCAGCCCGGGACAGACCTACGAGCAGTACTTC. The full variable domain, completed using reference TRBV5-1 and TRBJ2-7, is KAGVTQTPRYLIKTRGQQVTLSCSPISGHRSVSWYQQTPGQGLQFLFEYFSETQRNKGNFPGRFSGRQFSNSRSEMNVSTLELGDSALYLCASSPGQTYEQYFGPGTRLTVT.